This T cell receptor beta chain was captured in a study of T cell repertoires in cytomegalovirus infection (dated by TCRdb to about 2019). In terms of the full investigation: Donor HLA type was relevant to the analysis, because carriage of CMV infection together with the matching HLA type was indicated by public TCR beta signatures. General findings and caveats noted by the study authors: In the ex vivo response, HLA-C-restricted CMV-specific TCR beta clonotypes were dominant, and in two of eight donors the single most frequent clonotype came from this HLA-C-restricted group. Carriers of CMV infection plus the relevant HLA type were discriminated by the cumulative frequency of public TCR beta family members in the study cohort and in an independent roughly 370-donor cohort.

The instrument given in TCRdb is Illumina HiSeq 1500. Using fastp at Q25 and MiXCR, TCRdb reprocessed the public reads and kept productive beta chains. Records with the same CDR3 protein are collapsed into one entry carrying the most frequent genes and DNA. The sample table contains about 330,000 distinct CDR3 sequences; only one count was recorded for 9.5% of them. The biggest ten clones account for roughly 4% of the sample. This clonotype was counted ten times or more. Its antigen is not yet known. Nothing much larger sits one base from this clone, and base qualities are not available. The germline V gene provides CDR1 KGHSH and CDR2 LQKENI. Including the terminal cysteine and phenylalanine, the CDR3 comprises 14 residues. Here the CDR3 DNA is all that survives: 42 bases in frame from base 1. V and J lose 4 bases and 1 base, and a span of 9 bases separates them.

Rearrangement joined TRBV18 to TRBJ2-3; a confident D gene designation cannot be given. This TCR was sampled from a human donor in good health (CMV status not recorded). Some clones in this sample may be carry-over from other donors' samples. The sequenced sample was PBMCs. Read as DNA, the sequence is TGTGCCAGCTCACATTGGAAACGCACAGATACGCAGTATTTT. It codes for CASSHWKRTDTQYF.